The 2 T cell receptor beta chains in this list originate from one sample, sequenced in a study of T cells in Graves' hyperthyroidism and ophthalmopathy (dated by TCRdb to about 2019). The library was obtained by multiplex PCR. Sequencing was carried out with an Illumina HiSeq 2000. TCR beta CDR3 regions were amplified from RNA transcripts. The TCR CDR3 was subjected to a first round of RT-PCR using the HTBI primer set and the Qiagen OneStep RT-PCR kit. TCRdb took the public reads, trimmed them with fastp at Q25, ran MiXCR for clone calling and kept in-frame beta chains. Each entry is one CDR3 protein sequence, shown with its most common DNA and genes. The sample table records roughly 380,000 distinct CDR3 sequences; about a fifth of these occur just once. About 3.7% of the sample goes to the ten largest clones. The sequenced material came from blood. These receptors were collected from a woman aged 18-35 years with Graves' hyperthyroidism.

The chain is built from TRBV20-1 and TRBJ2-5; a weak D match, TRBD2 (7 bases). Germline V gene data show CDR1 as DFQATT and CDR2 as SNEGSKA (reference sequence). Trimming stripped 6 bases from V and 13 bases from J, with 27 bases between. The CDR3 spans 14 residues. The CDR3 loop reads CSAQTTNRGAPAYF. In nucleotides, the CDR3 is TGCAGTGCGCAGACCACGAACCGGGGGGCTCCTGCGTACTTC.

This clonotype was observed at least ten times. The DNA for the CDR3 is TGTGCCGGCAAGGTTAGGGCTGAAGCTTTCTTT. This sequence encodes CAGKVRAEAFF. This chain joins TRBV2 and TRBJ1-1, with D uncertain. Germline lookup yields CDR1 SNHLY and CDR2 FYNNEI. The length of the CDR3 is 11 residues. V gave up 11 bases and J gave up 6 bases, with 13 bases separating them.